The 21 T cell receptor beta chains given below trace back to one sample, sequenced in a study of T cells after yellow fever vaccination. From the 5' RACE reads, TCRdb called clonotypes with MiXCR, one entry per CDR3 protein. The table has around 320,000 distinct CDR3 sequences, around 8.6% seen once. The specimen comprised CD4+ T cells sorted from PBMCs, sampled 5 days after the yellow fever booster vaccination. All receptors derive from a man between 18 and 35 years old who received the YFV17D yellow fever vaccine.

There are a few counts of this clonotype. The rearrangement uses TRBV20-1 and TRBJ2-2, with TRBD2 matching over 9 bases. CDR3 size: 17 residues. Germline CDR1 DFQATT, CDR2 SNEGSKA (reference sequence). The V segment lost 3 bases and the J segment 2 bases; nucleotides outside the gene matches: 10. CDR3 nucleotides: TGCAGTGCTAGTGGCGCTAGCGGGGTTAAAAACACCGGGGAGCTGTTTTTT. Translation gives CSASGASGVKNTGELFF.

The chain combines TRBV4-3 with TRBJ2-2, with no clear D. Trimming left V 0 bases short and J 6 bases short, with 8 bases between. CDR3 length equals 14 residues. Germline V gene data show CDR1 as LGHNA and CDR2 as YSLEER. The CDR3 DNA sequence: TGCGCCAGCAGCCAAGAACCACGGTCCGGGGAGCTGTTTTTT. The encoded protein is CASSQEPRSGELFF.

This clonotype was recorded at least ten times. The chain recombines TRBV5-1 with TRBJ1-1; D is ambiguous. The CDR3 is 15 residues long. Between the trimmed V and J ends, which lost 3 bases and 4 bases, there was a span of 16 bases. From germline, CDR1 is SGHRS and CDR2 YFSETQ. The CDR3, as DNA: TGCGCCAGCAGCTATTTCGGGGAGGTGGGCACTGAAGCTTTCTTT. This encodes CASSYFGEVGTEAFF.

This clonotype was seen many times. This rearrangement joins TRBV5-1 to TRBJ1-2; D is perhaps TRBD1 (5 bases). CDR3 length equals 13 residues. V was trimmed by 2 bases and J by 6 bases, leaving 11 bases between them. Germline V gene sequence: CDR1 SGHRS, CDR2 YFSETQ. CDR3 loop: CASSLSGRDGYTF. CDR3 DNA sequence: TGCGCCAGCAGCTTAAGCGGCAGGGATGGCTACACCTTC.

This clonotype was recorded a few times. J is TRBJ2-7 and V is TRBV7-8, with D possibly TRBD2 on 6 matching bases. Germline V gives CDR1 SGHVS, CDR2 FQNEAQ. V lost 5 bases to trimming and J lost 0 bases, with 8 bases between them. The CDR3 has 13 residues. The CDR3 loop reads CASSTGSSYEQYF. The CDR3 DNA sequence: TGTGCCAGCAGCACCGGGAGCTCCTACGAGCAGTACTTC.

V gene TRBV5-1 combines with J gene TRBJ2-1; D not resolved. The CDR3 has 15 amino acids. V shed 0 bases and J shed 9 bases, with 16 bases lying between them. Germline V gives CDR1 SGHRS, CDR2 YFSETQ. CDR3 nucleotide sequence: TGCGCCAGCAGCTTGGTTGGTGAGACTTTCACTGAGCAGTTCTTC. Translated: CASSLVGETFTEQFF.

There are a few counts of this clonotype. This chain links TRBV5-5 with TRBJ2-2; D may be TRBD2 (6 bases). The CDR3 contains 15 residues. V lost 4 bases and J 1 base, leaving 11 bases between the germline ends. CDR1 and CDR2 from the germline V gene are SGHKS and YYEKEE (reference sequence). CDR3 sequence (DNA): TGTGCCAGCAGCCGGGAGAGGGAGAACACCGGGGAGCTGTTTTTT. Protein: CASSRERENTGELFF.

With regard to this clonotype: A much larger clone differs from this one at a single base, so this may be a read error. The genes are TRBV4-3 and TRBJ2-3, with TRBD2 matching 8 bases. CDR3 size: 17 residues. Germline CDR1 is LGHNA and CDR2 is YSLEER. V shed 0 bases and J 5 bases; nucleotides not matched to a gene: 10. The CDR3 region has the DNA TGCGCCAGCAGCCAAGATGGGGTAGCGGGACCGGGAGATACGCAGTATTTT. As protein: CASSQDGVAGPGDTQYF.

This clonotype was recorded a few times. CDR3 residues: CASSAGTSDNEQFF. Written as DNA, the CDR3 is TGTGCCAGCAGCGCGGGGACTAGCGATAATGAGCAGTTCTTC. The chain is built from TRBV9 and TRBJ2-1, with TRBD2 matching over 10 bases. Losses at the gene ends were 3 bases for V and 7 bases for J; bases not matched to a gene: 4. Germline V gene lookup returns CDR1 SGDLS and CDR2 YYNGEE. The CDR3 sequence is 14 residues long.

Ten or more counts support this clonotype. The genes are TRBV5-5 and TRBJ1-5; tentative D call: TRBD1 (5 bases). The CDR3 covers 13 residues. Between the trimmed V and J ends, which lost 6 bases and 10 bases, there was a span of 17 bases. The germline gives CDR1 SGHKS, CDR2 YYEKEE (reference sequence). In DNA form, the CDR3 reads TGTGCCAGCACCACCGACAGTGGGGCACCCCAGCATTTT. Its protein is CASTTDSGAPQHF.

This clonotype was found a few times. The chain carries TRBV29-1 and TRBJ1-1; D uncertain. This CDR3 spans 13 amino acids. CDR1 SQVTM and CDR2 ANQGSEA come from the germline V gene. Between the trimmed V and J ends, which lost 5 bases and 0 bases, there was a span of 10 bases. CDR3 in DNA: TGCAGCGTTAAAGGGCATTTGAACACTGAAGCTTTCTTT. It translates to CSVKGHLNTEAFF.

This clonotype showed up just a few times. The genes are TRBV7-8 and TRBJ1-1; D is unclear. The germline gives CDR1 SGHVS, CDR2 FQNEAQ. The CDR3 totals 14 residues. Trimming shortened V by 1 base and J by 4 bases, and 10 bases separated the two germline ends. CDR3 loop: CASSLESTGTEAFF. CDR3 sequence (DNA): TGTGCCAGCAGCTTAGAGTCTACGGGCACTGAAGCTTTCTTT.

This chain connects TRBV19 to TRBJ1-1; D gene unclear. Trimming cost V 8 bases and J 1 base, with 17 bases left between them. The CDR3 length is 15 residues. CDR1 LNHDA and CDR2 SQIVND come from the germline V gene (reference sequence). The CDR3: CASQNMLGPNTEAFF. The CDR3 DNA sequence: TGTGCCAGTCAAAATATGCTAGGGCCGAACACTGAAGCTTTCTTT.

V gene TRBV19 combines with J gene TRBJ1-4, with D perhaps TRBD1 (6 bases). Germline CDR1 reads LNHDA; CDR2 reads SQIVND (reference sequence). V gave up 5 bases and J gave up 8 bases, with 18 bases separating them. The CDR3 covers 15 residues. The CDR3 here is CASSQSDRSTEKLFF. The CDR3 coding sequence is TGTGCCAGTAGTCAGTCCGACAGGTCCACCGAAAAACTGTTTTTT.

This clonotype was detected only a few times. The rearrangement links TRBV7-8 to TRBJ2-5; possible D gene TRBD2, 6 bases. With 3 bases removed from V and 2 bases from J, the gap between germline ends came to 10 bases. Germline assignment: CDR1 SGHVS and CDR2 FQNEAQ. The length of the CDR3 is 14 residues. CDR3 in DNA: TGTGCCAGCAGCTTGGGACTGCTACAAGAGACCCAGTACTTC. This translates into CASSLGLLQETQYF.

This chain connects TRBV18 to TRBJ2-2; no definite D call. There are 15 residues in the CDR3. Trimming pared 3 bases from V and 6 bases from J, leaving 14 bases between. Germline lookup yields CDR1 KGHSH and CDR2 LQKENI. The CDR3 here is CASSPGAGYAGELFF. CDR3 bases: TGTGCCAGCTCACCTGGCGCCGGGTACGCCGGGGAGCTGTTTTTT.

Ten or more counts support this clonotype. The rearrangement uses TRBV6-2 or TRBV6-3 and TRBJ2-3, with D perhaps TRBD2 (6 bases). The CDR3 spans 15 residues. V lost 2 bases and J 0 bases, leaving 9 bases between the germline ends. The germline gives CDR1 MNHEY, CDR2 SVGEGT. Here the CDR3 DNA reads TGTGCCAGCAGTTACCGGGGGTTTAGCACAGATACGCAGTATTTT. This translates into CASSYRGFSTDTQYF.

The table lists this clonotype with a few counts. This rearrangement joins TRBV9 to TRBJ2-1; the match to TRBD2 covers 13 bases. Germline CDR1 reads SGDLS; CDR2 reads YYNGEE. This CDR3 is built from 18 residues. The V segment lost 0 bases and the J segment 7 bases; nucleotides outside the gene matches: 10. CDR3 DNA sequence: TGTGCCAGCAGCGTAGACCCGACTAGCGGGGGGACCTCGAATGAGCAGTTCTTC. Encoded protein: CASSVDPTSGGTSNEQFF.

This clonotype was seen more than once but under ten times. The V gene is TRBV11-2, the J gene TRBJ1-2, with a weak D call TRBD1 (5 bases). Per germline, CDR1 SGHAT and CDR2 FQNNGV. Trimming removed 0 bases at V and 4 bases at J, with 6 bases between. The CDR3 spans 13 residues. CDR3 DNA sequence: TGTGCCAGCAGCTTAGATGGGGCCTATGGCTACACCTTC. This gives the protein CASSLDGAYGYTF.

The chain is built from TRBV6-2 or TRBV6-3 and TRBJ1-1; D uncertain. V lost 5 bases, J lost 9 bases, and 19 bases lay in between. Germline lookup yields CDR1 MNHEY and CDR2 SVGEGT. The CDR3 contains 14 residues. The CDR3 here is CASSDGVFSAQAFF. The CDR3 DNA is TGTGCCAGCAGTGATGGAGTATTTAGCGCCCAAGCTTTCTTT.

The chain joins TRBV4-2 to TRBJ1-1; D remains unclear. The V gene's germline CDR1 is LGHNA and CDR2 YNFKEQ. Trimming removed 3 bases from V and 0 bases from J, with 8 bases in between. There are 14 residues in the CDR3. The CDR3 nucleotides are TGTGCCAGCAGCCAGAGACGGTTGAACACTGAAGCTTTCTTT. As protein: CASSQRRLNTEAFF.